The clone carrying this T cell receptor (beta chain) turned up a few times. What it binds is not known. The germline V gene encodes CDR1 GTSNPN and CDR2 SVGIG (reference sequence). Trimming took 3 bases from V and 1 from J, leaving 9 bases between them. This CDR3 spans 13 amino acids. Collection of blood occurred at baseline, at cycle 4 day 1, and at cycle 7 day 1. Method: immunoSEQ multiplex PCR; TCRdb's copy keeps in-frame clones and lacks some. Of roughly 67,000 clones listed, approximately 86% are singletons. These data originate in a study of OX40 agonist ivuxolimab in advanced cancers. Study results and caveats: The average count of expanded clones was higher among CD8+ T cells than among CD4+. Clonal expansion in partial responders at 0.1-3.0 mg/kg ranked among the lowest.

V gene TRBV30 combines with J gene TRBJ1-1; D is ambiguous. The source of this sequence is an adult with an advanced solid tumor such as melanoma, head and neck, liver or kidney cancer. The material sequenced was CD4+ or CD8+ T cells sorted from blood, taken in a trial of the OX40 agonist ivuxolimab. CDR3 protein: CAWSPMANTEAFF. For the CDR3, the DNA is TGTGCCTGGAGCCCGATGGCGAACACTGAAGCTTTCTTT.